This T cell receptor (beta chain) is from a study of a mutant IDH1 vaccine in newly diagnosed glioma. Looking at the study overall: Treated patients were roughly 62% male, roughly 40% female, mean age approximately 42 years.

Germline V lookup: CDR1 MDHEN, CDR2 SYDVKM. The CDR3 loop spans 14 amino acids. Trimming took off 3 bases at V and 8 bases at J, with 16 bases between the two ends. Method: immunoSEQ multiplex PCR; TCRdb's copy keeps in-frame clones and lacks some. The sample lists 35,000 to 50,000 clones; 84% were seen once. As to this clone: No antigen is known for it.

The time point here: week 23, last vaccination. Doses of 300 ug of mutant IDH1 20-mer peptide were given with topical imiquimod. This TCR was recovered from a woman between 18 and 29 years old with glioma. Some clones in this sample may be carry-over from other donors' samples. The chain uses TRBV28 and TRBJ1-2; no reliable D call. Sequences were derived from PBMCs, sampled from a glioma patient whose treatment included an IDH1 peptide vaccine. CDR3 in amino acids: CASSFPLAGKGYTF. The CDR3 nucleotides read TGTGCCAGCAGTTTCCCGCTGGCGGGGAAAGGCTACACCTTC.